This passage covers 21 T cell receptor beta chains from one sample sequenced in a study of cytomegalovirus exposure and HLA in healthy donors. The study ran its PCR with 60 Vbeta and 13 Jbeta primers. Only in-frame clones appear in the TCRdb table, and some are missing; sequencing was by immunoSEQ multiplex PCR. The sample holds 100,000 or so clones, 76% seen once. The sample was PBMCs. The receptors were sampled from a man in his forties in good health and CMV-seropositive.

The chain couples TRBV7-2 to TRBJ1-5, with TRBD1 identical over 8 bases. The trim removed 5 bases at V and 2 bases at J, leaving 5 bases unmatched. CDR3 size: 15 residues. Per the germline V gene, CDR1 is SGHTA and CDR2 is FQGNSA. The DNA for the CDR3 is TGTGCCAGCAGCGAACAGACAGGGGGCAATCAGCCCCAGCATTTT. Its translation is CASSEQTGGNQPQHF.

J is TRBJ2-7 and V is TRBV30, with D possibly matching TRBD1 (6 bases). The V end lost 5 bases, the J end lost 0 bases, and 14 bases lay between the germline ends. Germline CDR1 reads GTSNPN; CDR2 reads SVGIG (reference sequence). This CDR3 has 14 residues. The CDR3 loop reads CAWGRQASSYEQYF. The CDR3 nucleotides are TGTGCCTGGGGCAGACAGGCGAGCTCCTACGAGCAGTACTTC. The variable domain in full, with the rest retrieved from reference TRBV30 and TRBJ2-7, is SQTIHQWPATLVQPVGSPLSLECTVEGTSNPNLYWYRQAAGRGLQLLFYSVGIGQISSEVPQNLSASRPQDRQFILSSKKLLLSDSGFYLCAWGRQASSYEQYFGPGTRLTVT.

V gene TRBV7-9 combines with J gene TRBJ2-1; 7 bases are shared with TRBD2. Germline CDR1 reads SEHNR; CDR2 reads FQNEAQ (reference sequence). V shed 1 base and J 5 bases; nucleotides not matched to a gene: 2. The length of the CDR3 is 14 residues. CDR3 nucleotides: TGTGCCAGCAGCTTAGGACTAGCAGACAATGAGCAGTTCTTC. It yields the protein CASSLGLADNEQFF.

The CDR3 spells CASSPGQGPEQYF. In DNA, the CDR3 is TGTGCCAGCAGCCCGGGACAGGGGCCCGAGCAGTACTTC. The rearrangement links TRBV5-5 to TRBJ2-7; TRBD1 matches 10 bases. CDR1 is SGHKS, CDR2 YYEKEE, per germline (reference sequence). Trimming at V came to 4 bases and at J to 6 bases, leaving 4 bases not matched to a gene. This CDR3 is built from 13 residues.

This clone was detected once. The V gene is TRBV18, the J gene TRBJ2-7; unclear D gene. CDR3 length: 15 residues. V lost 3 bases and J 7 bases, leaving 19 bases between the germline ends. Germline CDR1 and CDR2: KGHSH and LQKENI. CDR3 coding DNA: TGTGCCAGCTCACCCCCTGCAGGTGCGTTGAAAGAGCAGTACTTC. Amino acid sequence: CASSPPAGALKEQYF.

The rearrangement uses TRBV5-4 and TRBJ2-5, with D maybe TRBD2 (5 bases). CDR1 is SGHNT and CDR2 is YYREEE in the germline V gene (reference sequence). V was pared by 6 bases and J by 4 bases, with 16 bases between. The CDR3 runs 14 residues. CDR3 DNA: TGTGCCAGCACTAAGAGGGCCGAAGTAGAGACCCAGTACTTC. Its protein is CASTKRAEVETQYF.

This chain uses TRBV18 with TRBJ2-7; 7 bases match TRBD1. Germline-derived CDR1 and CDR2 are KGHSH and LQKENI. This CDR3 region has 13 residues. The V and J ends lost 6 bases and 1 base, in that order; junction bases with no gene match: 3. CDR3 region: CASSHRGSYEQYF. The CDR3, as DNA: TGTGCCAGCTCGCACAGGGGTTCCTACGAGCAGTACTTC.

This rearrangement joins TRBV6-1 to TRBJ2-3, with TRBD2 matching 8 bases. J lost 4 bases, V lost 5 bases, and 5 bases had no gene match. The CDR3 loop spans 14 amino acids. CDR1 MNHNS and CDR2 SASEGT come from the germline V gene. This CDR3 reads CASSPRGGPDTQYF. The CDR3 nucleotides read TGTGCCAGCAGTCCCCGGGGGGGGCCAGATACGCAGTATTTT.

The rearrangement links TRBV12-5 to TRBJ2-1, with 13 nucleotides matching TRBD2. V shed 0 bases and J 3 bases; nucleotides not matched to a gene: 14. Germline V gene sequence: CDR1 LGHNT, CDR2 FRNRAP. The CDR3 totals 21 residues. As DNA, the CDR3 is TGTGCTAGTGGTTTGGTACCCGGACTAGCGGGAGCCCTGAGGGGCTACAATGAGCAGTTCTTC. Its protein product is CASGLVPGLAGALRGYNEQFF.

The chain is built from TRBV18 and TRBJ1-3, with D tentatively TRBD1 (6 bases). The CDR3 length is 16 residues. Trimming took 2 bases from V and 4 from J, leaving 15 bases between them. Germline V lookup: CDR1 KGHSH, CDR2 LQKENI. The CDR3 bases are TGTGCCAGCTCACCATCCGGGGGGCGATCAGGAAACACCATATATTTT. Its translation: CASSPSGGRSGNTIYF.

This rearrangement joins TRBV9 to TRBJ1-3; a weak D match, TRBD1 (5 bases). V lost 0 bases and J lost 1, with 14 bases in between. Germline V lookup: CDR1 SGDLS, CDR2 YYNGEE. The CDR3 loop spans 17 amino acids. CDR3 DNA sequence: TGTGCCAGCAGCGTAGGTCTCGGGGGAATATCTGGAAACACCATATATTTT. This translates into CASSVGLGGISGNTIYF.

This clone was seen only once. CDR3 region: CASSHRGGELFF. The CDR3 DNA reads TGCGCCAGCAGCCATAGGGGGGGGGAGCTGTTTTTT. The chain links TRBV4-1 to TRBJ2-2, with a weak D call TRBD1 (6 bases). The V and J ends lost 3 bases and 8 bases respectively, with 7 bases between them. Germline CDR1 and CDR2: MGHRA and YSYEKL. This CDR3 comprises 12 residues.

This rearrangement joins TRBV29-1 to TRBJ1-2, with 7 positions matching TRBD1. This CDR3 spans 13 amino acids. The germline CDR1 and CDR2 sequences are SQVTM and ANQGSEA. The J segment lost 6 bases and the V segment lost 4 bases, leaving 8 bases of the junction unmatched. The CDR3 sequence is CSVVPGGRDGYTF. In nucleotides, the CDR3 is TGCAGCGTTGTTCCAGGGGGGAGAGATGGCTACACCTTC.

In this sample, this clone turned up a few times. This chain links TRBV7-9 with TRBJ2-7, with 8 bases lining up with TRBD1. V shed 5 bases, J shed 1 base, and the junction held 7 bases outside the gene matches. CDR1 SEHNR and CDR2 FQNEAQ come from the germline V gene (reference sequence). The CDR3 consists of 15 residues. The CDR3 DNA reads as TGTGCCAGCAGCAATCGCCGGGACAGGTCCTACGAGCAGTACTTC. It specifies CASSNRRDRSYEQYF.

V is TRBV5-6 and J is TRBJ2-1; 10 bases align to TRBD2. Germline V gene data show CDR1 as SGHDT and CDR2 as YYEEEE. This CDR3 has 15 amino acids. V lost 3 bases and J lost 10; bases outside the gene matches: 10. CDR3 region: CASSSDSGGASEQFF. The CDR3 region has the DNA TGTGCCAGCAGCTCAGACAGCGGGGGGGCCTCAGAGCAGTTCTTC.

This chain uses TRBV29-1 with TRBJ2-5; 9 bases line up with TRBD2. The length of the CDR3 is 15 residues. Germline-derived CDR1 and CDR2 are SQVTM and ANQGSEA. V shed 2 bases and J 5 bases; nucleotides not matched to a gene: 9. The CDR3: CSVELAGGRLETQYF. The CDR3 nucleotides read TGCAGCGTTGAATTGGCGGGGGGGAGGCTCGAGACCCAGTACTTC.

The chain has TRBV2 and TRBJ2-5, with 8 bases fitting TRBD2. The CDR3 totals 14 residues. Per germline, CDR1 SNHLY and CDR2 FYNNEI. V gave up 4 bases and J gave up 4 bases; unmatched junction bases: 5. As DNA, the CDR3 is TGTGCCAGCAGTGCGCTGAGCGGGGGAGAGACCCAGTACTTC. Translating gives CASSALSGGETQYF.

This clone was found a few times. The chain links TRBV29-1 to TRBJ1-2, with 7 bases that match TRBD1. The CDR3 has 14 residues. Germline CDR1 reads SQVTM; CDR2 reads ANQGSEA. The V gene end was trimmed by 2 bases and the J gene end by 2 bases; junction bases not matched to a gene: 5. The CDR3 loop is CSVELGQLNYGYTF. The CDR3 nucleotides read TGCAGCGTTGAATTGGGACAGCTCAACTATGGCTACACCTTC.

The J gene is TRBJ1-1, the V gene TRBV4-1; 11 bases are shared with TRBD1. Germline loops: CDR1 MGHRA, CDR2 YSYEKL. The CDR3 length is 16 residues. V lost 0 bases, J lost 5 bases, and 5 bases stayed unmatched. DNA for the CDR3: TGCGCCAGCAGCCAAGACGGGACAGGGGGTGAGACTGAAGCTTTCTTT. It yields the protein CASSQDGTGGETEAFF.

This sequence joins TRBV5-1 and TRBJ2-1, with 11 positions matching TRBD2. The V segment lost 4 bases and the J segment 4 bases; nucleotides outside the gene matches: 7. This CDR3 is built from 16 residues. CDR1 is SGHRS, CDR2 YFSETQ, per germline. CDR3 DNA sequence: TGCGCCAGCAGCCCCCGGGGACTAGCGGAATACAATGAGCAGTTCTTC. Protein sequence: CASSPRGLAEYNEQFF.

The chain links TRBV11-1 to TRBJ2-7; a possible D gene is TRBD1 (6 bases). Deletions cut 5 bases from V and 1 base from J, with 12 bases between. The CDR3 is 14 amino acids. The germline gives CDR1 SGHAT, CDR2 FQDESV (reference sequence). DNA of the CDR3: TGTGCCAGCAGCCTAAATACAGGGTCCTACGAGCAGTACTTC. This encodes CASSLNTGSYEQYF.